This section outlines one T cell receptor beta chain sequence together with its context. The table came from immunoSEQ multiplex PCR; TCRdb's copy has only in-frame clones and leaves some out. The data contain fewer than 200,000 clones, more than 75% of them singletons. The sample comes from a study of blood T cell repertoires in COVID-19. Study context: The United States, Italy and Spain were the sources of the acute and convalescent COVID-19 samples.

There are 15 residues in the CDR3. The junction had 4 bases not matched to a gene; V was cut back by 4 bases and J by 4 bases. Germline CDR1 reads LGHDT; CDR2 reads YNNKEL (reference sequence). Sequenced material: peripheral blood. V is TRBV3-1 (or the pseudogene TRBV3-2) and J is TRBJ2-5, with TRBD2 matching 12 bases. This TCR was sampled from a woman in her seventies with COVID-19, enrolled during active disease. CDR3 loop: CASSPQLAGGETQYF. In DNA, the CDR3 is TGTGCCAGCAGCCCCCAACTAGCGGGAGGAGAGACCCAGTACTTC.